This T cell receptor (beta chain) was sequenced during a study of blood T cell repertoires in COVID-19. In the authors' workflow: Scientists estimated how many nucleated cells there were by amplifying reference gene primers. Here immunoSEQ multiplex PCR was the method, and the copy in TCRdb shows in-frame clones only, minus some. D and trimming come from the DNA, and the V and J calls and clone size come from that table. The sample records over 45,000 clones, 81% being singletons. The V end lost 6 bases, the J end lost 5 bases, and 13 bases lay between the germline ends. This CDR3 region has 13 residues. The germline CDR1 and CDR2 sequences are SEHNR and FQNEAQ (reference sequence).

The origin of this receptor is a woman aged 80 or over with active or convalescent COVID-19. The specimen was peripheral blood. The chain recombines TRBV7-9 with TRBJ1-1, with no clear D. The CDR3 spells CASREAVGTEAFF. CDR3 in DNA: TGTGCCAGCAGAGAAGCTGTTGGTACTGAAGCTTTCTTT.